The subject of this entry is one T cell receptor beta chain. Antigen specificity is unknown. The germline CDR1 and CDR2 sequences are SQVTM and ANQGSEA. Trimming left V 0 bases short and J 0 bases short, with 11 bases between. This CDR3 region has 15 residues. Generated by immunoSEQ multiplex PCR, the TCRdb table keeps only in-frame clones and is missing some. The sample lists 4,800 or so clones; under 85% were seen once. The sample originates from a study of T cells in pancreatic ductal adenocarcinoma. Selected pancreatic ductal adenocarcinoma patients had undergone surgery without neoadjuvant therapy. Regarding the study as a whole: Tumor and blood clonality did not differ significantly, about 0.12 versus 0.079. This surgical cohort overrepresents the minority presenting with early-stage disease. Tumors hold more CD45RO+ effector T cells, which may bias toward lower diversity.

V gene TRBV29-1 combines with J gene TRBJ1-2; D is perhaps TRBD1 (5 bases). The receptor's source is a human donor with pancreatic ductal adenocarcinoma. The donor label of this sample is uncertain. Sequencing input: pancreatic tumor tissue. In DNA, the CDR3 is TGCAGCGTTGAAGATATGGGACTGGCTAACTATGGCTACACCTTC. Translated: CSVEDMGLANYGYTF.